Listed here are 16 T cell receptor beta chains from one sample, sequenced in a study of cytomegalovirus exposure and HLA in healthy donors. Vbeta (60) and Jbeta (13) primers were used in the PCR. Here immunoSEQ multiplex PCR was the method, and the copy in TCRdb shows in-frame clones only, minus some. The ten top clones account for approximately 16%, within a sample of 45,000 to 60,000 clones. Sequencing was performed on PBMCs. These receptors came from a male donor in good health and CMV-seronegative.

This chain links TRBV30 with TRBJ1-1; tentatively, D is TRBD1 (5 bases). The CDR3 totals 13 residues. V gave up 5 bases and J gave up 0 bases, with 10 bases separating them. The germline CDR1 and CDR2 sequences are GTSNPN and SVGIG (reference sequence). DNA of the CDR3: TGTGCCTGGGACAGCGACATGAACACTGAAGCTTTCTTT. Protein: CAWDSDMNTEAFF.

Written as DNA, the CDR3 is TGTGCCAGCACCCTCAGTCGACAGGGCGGCAACGAGCAGTACTTC. Protein sequence: CASTLSRQGGNEQYF. The chain couples TRBV6-5 to TRBJ2-7, with 7 bases lining up with TRBD1. CDR1 is MNHEY, CDR2 SVGAGI, per germline. V shed 7 bases, J shed 5 bases, and the junction held 14 bases outside the gene matches. The CDR3 is made up of 15 amino acids.

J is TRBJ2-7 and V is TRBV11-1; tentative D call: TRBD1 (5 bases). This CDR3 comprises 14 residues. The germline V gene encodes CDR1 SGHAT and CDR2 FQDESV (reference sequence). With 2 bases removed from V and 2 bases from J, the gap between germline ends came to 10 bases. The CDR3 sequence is CASSLPTATYEQYF. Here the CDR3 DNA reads TGTGCCAGCAGCTTACCGACAGCTACCTACGAGCAGTACTTC.

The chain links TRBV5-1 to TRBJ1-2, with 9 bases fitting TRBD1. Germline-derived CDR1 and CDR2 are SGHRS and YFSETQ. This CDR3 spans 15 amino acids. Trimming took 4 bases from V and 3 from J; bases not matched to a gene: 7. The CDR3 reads CASSDSDRGHYGYTF. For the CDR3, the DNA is TGCGCCAGCAGCGACTCGGACAGGGGCCACTATGGCTACACCTTC. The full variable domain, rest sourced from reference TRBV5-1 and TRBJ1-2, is KAGVTQTPRYLIKTRGQQVTLSCSPISGHRSVSWYQQTPGQGLQFLFEYFSETQRNKGNFPGRFSGRQFSNSRSEMNVSTLELGDSALYLCASSDSDRGHYGYTFGSGTRLTVV.

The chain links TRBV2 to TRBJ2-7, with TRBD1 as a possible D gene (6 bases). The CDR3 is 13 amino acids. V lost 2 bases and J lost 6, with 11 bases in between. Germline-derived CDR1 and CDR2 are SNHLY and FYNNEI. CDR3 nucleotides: TGTGCCAGCAGTGAACGGTGGGGGCTCGAGCAGTACTTC. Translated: CASSERWGLEQYF.

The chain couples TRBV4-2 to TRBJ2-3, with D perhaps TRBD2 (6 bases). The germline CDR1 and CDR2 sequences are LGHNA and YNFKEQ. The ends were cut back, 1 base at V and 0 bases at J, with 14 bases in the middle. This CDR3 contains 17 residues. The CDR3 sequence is CASSQGLAVGSTDTQYF. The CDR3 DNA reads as TGTGCCAGCAGCCAAGGCTTAGCGGTGGGTAGCACAGATACGCAGTATTTT.

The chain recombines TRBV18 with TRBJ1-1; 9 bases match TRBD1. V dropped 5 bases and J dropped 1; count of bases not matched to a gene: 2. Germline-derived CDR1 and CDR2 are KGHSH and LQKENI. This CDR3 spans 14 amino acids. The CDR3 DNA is TGTGCCAGCTCAGGGACAGGGACGAACACTGAAGCTTTCTTT. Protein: CASSGTGTNTEAFF.

The CDR3 loop reads CSVAKSRTGYGVNTEAFF. In nucleotides, the CDR3 is TGCAGCGTCGCCAAATCCAGGACAGGGTATGGCGTGAACACTGAAGCTTTCTTT. The chain employs TRBV29-1 and TRBJ1-1; 8 nucleotides agree with TRBD1. The germline CDR1 and CDR2 sequences are SQVTM and ANQGSEA. V lost 6 bases to trimming and J lost 0 bases; unmatched junction nucleotides: 18. The length of the CDR3 is 18 residues.

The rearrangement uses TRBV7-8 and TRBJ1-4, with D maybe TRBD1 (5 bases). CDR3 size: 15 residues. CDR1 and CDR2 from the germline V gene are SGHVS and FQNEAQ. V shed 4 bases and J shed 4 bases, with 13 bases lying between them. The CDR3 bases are TGTGCCAGCAGCTCGACCGACAGTCTTAATGAAAAACTGTTTTTT. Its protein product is CASSSTDSLNEKLFF.

The CDR3 bases are TGTGCCAGCAAAAACATCATCTCCTACAATGAGCAGTTCTTC. This gives the protein CASKNIISYNEQFF. This chain uses TRBV6-5 with TRBJ2-1; D not resolved. The CDR3 sequence is 14 residues long. The V end was cut by 7 bases, the J end by 0 bases, with 10 bases between. Looked up from germline, CDR1 is MNHEY and CDR2 is SVGAGI.

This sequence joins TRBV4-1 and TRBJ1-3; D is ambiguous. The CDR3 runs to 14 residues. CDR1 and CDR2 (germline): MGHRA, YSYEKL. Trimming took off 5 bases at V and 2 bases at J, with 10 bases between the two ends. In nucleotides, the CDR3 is TGCGCCAGCAGCTCCCACCCGGCTGGAAACACCATATATTTT. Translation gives CASSSHPAGNTIYF.

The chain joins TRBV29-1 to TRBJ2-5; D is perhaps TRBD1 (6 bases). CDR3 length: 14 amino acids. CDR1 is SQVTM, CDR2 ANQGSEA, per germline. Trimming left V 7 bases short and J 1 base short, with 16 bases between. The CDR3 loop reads CSALRDTAQETQYF. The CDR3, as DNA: TGCAGCGCTCTCCGGGACACCGCCCAAGAGACCCAGTACTTC.

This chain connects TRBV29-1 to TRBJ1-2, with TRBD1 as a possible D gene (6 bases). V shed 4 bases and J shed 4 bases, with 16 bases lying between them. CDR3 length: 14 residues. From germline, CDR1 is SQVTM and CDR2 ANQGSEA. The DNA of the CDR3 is TGCAGCGTTGGGTACAGGGAACTGGCCTATGGCTACACCTTC. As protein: CSVGYRELAYGYTF.

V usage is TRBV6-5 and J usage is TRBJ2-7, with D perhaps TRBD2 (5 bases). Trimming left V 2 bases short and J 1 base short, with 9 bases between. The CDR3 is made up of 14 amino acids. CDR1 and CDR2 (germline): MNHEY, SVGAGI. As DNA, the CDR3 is TGTGCCAGCAGTTACCGAGGGTCATCCTACGAGCAGTACTTC. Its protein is CASSYRGSSYEQYF.

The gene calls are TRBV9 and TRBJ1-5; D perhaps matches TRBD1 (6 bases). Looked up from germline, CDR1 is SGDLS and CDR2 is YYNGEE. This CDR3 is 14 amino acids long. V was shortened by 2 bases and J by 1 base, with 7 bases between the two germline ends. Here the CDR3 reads CASSVGQSNQPQHF. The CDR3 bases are TGTGCCAGCAGCGTCGGACAGAGCAATCAGCCCCAGCATTTT.

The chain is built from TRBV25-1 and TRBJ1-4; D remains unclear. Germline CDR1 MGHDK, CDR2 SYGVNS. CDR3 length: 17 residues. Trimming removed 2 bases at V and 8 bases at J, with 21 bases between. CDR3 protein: CASSEGQVQVENEKLFF. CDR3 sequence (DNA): TGTGCCAGCAGTGAAGGGCAGGTTCAGGTAGAAAACGAAAAACTGTTTTTT.